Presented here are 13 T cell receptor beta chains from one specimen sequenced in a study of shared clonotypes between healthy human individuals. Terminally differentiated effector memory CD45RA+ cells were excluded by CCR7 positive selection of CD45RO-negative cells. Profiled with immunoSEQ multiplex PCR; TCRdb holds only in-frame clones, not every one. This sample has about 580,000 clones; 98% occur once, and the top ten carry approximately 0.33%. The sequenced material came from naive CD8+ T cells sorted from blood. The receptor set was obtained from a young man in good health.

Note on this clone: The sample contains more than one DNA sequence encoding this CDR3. The CDR3 DNA follows: TGTGCCAGCAGTCTCTCGACAGGGGCCTACGAGCAGTACTTC. Protein product: CASSLSTGAYEQYF. The genes are TRBV27 and TRBJ2-7, with 8 bases matching TRBD1. CDR1 is MNHEY and CDR2 is SMNVEV in the germline V gene (reference sequence). The trim removed 5 bases at V and 2 bases at J, leaving 5 bases unmatched. This CDR3 comprises 14 residues.

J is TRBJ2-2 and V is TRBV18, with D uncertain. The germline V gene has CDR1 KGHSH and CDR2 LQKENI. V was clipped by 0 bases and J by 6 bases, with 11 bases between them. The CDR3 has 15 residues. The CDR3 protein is CASSPPSLVAGELFF. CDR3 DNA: TGTGCCAGCTCACCACCTTCACTGGTGGCCGGGGAGCTGTTTTTT.

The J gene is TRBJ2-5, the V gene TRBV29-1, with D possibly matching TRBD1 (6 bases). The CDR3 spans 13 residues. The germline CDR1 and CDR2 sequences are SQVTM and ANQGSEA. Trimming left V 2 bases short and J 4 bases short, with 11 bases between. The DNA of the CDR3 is TGCAGCGTTGAAACAGGGCAAGGAGAGACCCAGTACTTC. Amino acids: CSVETGQGETQYF.

CDR3 amino acids: CASSPQLGHTGVRREPQWETQYF. CDR3 bases: TGTGCCAGCAGCCCCCAATTGGGACACACCGGAGTACGGCGGGAGCCGCAGTGGGAGACCCAGTACTTC. The rearrangement uses TRBV27 and TRBJ2-5, with D perhaps matching TRBD2 (7 bases). The CDR3 is 23 residues long. The germline CDR1 and CDR2 sequences are MNHEY and SMNVEV (reference sequence). V shed 6 bases and J shed 5 bases, with 43 bases lying between them.

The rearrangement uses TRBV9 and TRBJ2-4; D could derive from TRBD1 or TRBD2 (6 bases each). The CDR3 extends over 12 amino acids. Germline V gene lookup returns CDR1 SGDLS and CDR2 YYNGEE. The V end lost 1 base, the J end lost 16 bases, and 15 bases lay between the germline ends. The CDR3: CASSVTGGAQYF. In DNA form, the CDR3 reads TGTGCCAGCAGCGTAACCGGGGGCGCGCAATACTTC.

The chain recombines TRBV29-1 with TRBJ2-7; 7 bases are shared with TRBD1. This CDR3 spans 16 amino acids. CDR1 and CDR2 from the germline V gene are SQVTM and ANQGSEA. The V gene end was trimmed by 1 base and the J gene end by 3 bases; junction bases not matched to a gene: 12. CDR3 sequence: CSVEVKFVGGYYEQYF. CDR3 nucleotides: TGCAGCGTTGAAGTAAAGTTTGTAGGGGGCTACTACGAGCAGTACTTC.

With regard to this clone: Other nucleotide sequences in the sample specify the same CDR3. The CDR3 DNA sequence: TGCGCCAGCAGCCAAGGCAATGAGCAGTTCTTC. This translates into CASSQGNEQFF. The gene calls are TRBV4-1 and TRBJ2-1, with D uncertain. The CDR3 has 11 residues. Germline V gene sequence: CDR1 MGHRA, CDR2 YSYEKL. Trimming took 1 base from V and 6 from J, leaving 1 base between them.

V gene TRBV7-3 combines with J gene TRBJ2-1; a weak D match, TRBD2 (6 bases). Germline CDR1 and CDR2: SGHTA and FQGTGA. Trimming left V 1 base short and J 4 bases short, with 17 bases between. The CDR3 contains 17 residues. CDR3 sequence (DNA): TGTGCCAGCAGCTTAAACGGGCGGGAACATAAATACAATGAGCAGTTCTTC. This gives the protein CASSLNGREHKYNEQFF.

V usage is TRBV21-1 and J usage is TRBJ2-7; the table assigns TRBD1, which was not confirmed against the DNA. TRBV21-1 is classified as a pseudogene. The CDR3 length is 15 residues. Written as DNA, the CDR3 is TGTGCCAGCAGCAAAGGGTGGACAGGGGTCGACGAGCAGTACTTC. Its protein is CASSKGWTGVDEQYF.

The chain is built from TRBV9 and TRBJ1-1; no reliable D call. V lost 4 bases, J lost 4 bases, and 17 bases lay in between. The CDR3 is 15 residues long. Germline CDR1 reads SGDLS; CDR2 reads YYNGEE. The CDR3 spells CASSPRPRTRTEAFF. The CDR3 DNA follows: TGTGCCAGCAGCCCCCGCCCCCGGACGCGCACTGAAGCTTTCTTT. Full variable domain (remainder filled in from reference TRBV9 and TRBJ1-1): DSGVTQTPKHLITATGQRVTLRCSPRSGDLSVYWYQQSLDQGLQFLIQYYNGEERAKGNILERFSAQQFPDLHSELNLSSLELGDSALYFCASSPRPRTRTEAFFGQGTRLTVV.

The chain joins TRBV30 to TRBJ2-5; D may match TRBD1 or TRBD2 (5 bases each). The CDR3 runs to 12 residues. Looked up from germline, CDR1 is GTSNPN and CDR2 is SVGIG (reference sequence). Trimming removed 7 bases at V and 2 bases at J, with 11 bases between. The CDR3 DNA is TGTGCCTACACCGGGACGCAAGAGACCCAGTACTTC. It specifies CAYTGTQETQYF.

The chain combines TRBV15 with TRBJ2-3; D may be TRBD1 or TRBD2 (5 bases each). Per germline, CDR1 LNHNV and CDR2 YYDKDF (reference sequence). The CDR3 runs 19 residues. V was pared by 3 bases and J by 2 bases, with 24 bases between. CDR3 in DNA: TGTGCCACCAGCAGTGATTACCCTGAGACCGGGACCACCACAGATACGCAGTATTTT. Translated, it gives CATSSDYPETGTTTDTQYF. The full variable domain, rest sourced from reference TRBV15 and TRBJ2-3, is DAMVIQNPRYQVTQFGKPVTLSCSQTLNHNVMYWYQQKSSQAPKLLFHYYDKDFNNEADTPDNFQSRRPNTSFCFLDIRSPGLGDTAMYLCATSSDYPETGTTTDTQYFGPGTRLTVL.

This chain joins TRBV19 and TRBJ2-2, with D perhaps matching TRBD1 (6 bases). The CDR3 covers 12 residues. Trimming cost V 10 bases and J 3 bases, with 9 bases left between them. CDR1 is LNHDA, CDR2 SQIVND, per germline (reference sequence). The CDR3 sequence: CATRGDTGELFF. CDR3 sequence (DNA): TGTGCCACCAGGGGCGACACCGGGGAGCTGTTTTTT. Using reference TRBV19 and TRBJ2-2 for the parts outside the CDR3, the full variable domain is DGGITQSPKYLFRKEGQNVTLSCEQNLNHDAMYWYRQDPGQGLRLIYYSQIVNDFQKGDIAEGYSVSREKKESFPLTVTSAQKNPTAFYLCATRGDTGELFFGEGSRLTVL.